This T cell receptor beta chain was observed in a study of blood T cells in healthy people across ages. Trimming pared 3 bases from V and 10 bases from J, leaving 4 bases between. Germline CDR1 SNHLY, CDR2 FYNNEI. The length of the CDR3 is 10 residues. The use of a sample-barcoded 5' primer and a J-beta primer mix characterized a second PCR of roughly 6 to 11 cycles. Tagging of each cDNA molecule was performed by a template-switch adaptor with 12 random nucleotides. TCRdb ran MiXCR on the 5' RACE reads and lists one entry per CDR3 protein. The sample yields 1,100,000 or so distinct CDR3 sequences, under 55% seen once.

This chain connects TRBV2 to TRBJ2-1; the D is unclear. The receptor comes from a woman aged 55-70 years in good health. The source material was blood. This CDR3 is CASSETEQFF. The CDR3, as DNA: TGTGCCAGCAGTGAGACAGAGCAGTTCTTC.